This TCR beta chain was profiled in a study of regulatory T cells in long-lasting Graves disease. The germline V gene has CDR1 LNHNV and CDR2 YYDKDF (reference sequence). The CDR3 is 15 residues long. J lost 4 bases, V lost 1 base, and 1 base had no gene match. Time point given: newly diagnosed GD, antithyroid drugs for less than 3 months. The TCR library was made from RNA that had been extracted from PBMCs in TRIzol. Concerning this clonotype itself: This likely comes from a read error, as the CDR3 has no conserved phenylalanine or tryptophan at its end.

The TCR beta library used iRepertoire HTBI primers with Arm-PCR amplification of CDR3. A single record per CDR3 protein comes from TCRdb applying MiXCR to the multiplex PCR reads. The data hold fewer than 350,000 distinct CDR3 sequences, with about 18% observed a single time. This clonotype was obtained from a female donor with Graves disease. This specimen was peripheral blood mononuclear cells (PBMCs), taken at new diagnosis, from a patient treated with antithyroid drugs. The chain carries TRBV15 and TRBJ2-1; 10 bases are shared with TRBD2. The CDR3 loop reads CATSRAAGGYNEQFS. The CDR3 DNA reads as TGTGCCACCAGCAGAGCAGCGGGAGGGTACAATGAGCAGTTCTCC.